This section outlines one T cell receptor (beta chain) sequence together with its context. These data belong to a study of regulatory T cells. The primer mix had 52 TRBV and 13 TRBJ primers. Only in-frame clones appear in the TCRdb table, and some are missing; sequencing was by immunoSEQ multiplex PCR. Seen here are just over 20,000 clones, 80% to 95% observed once, and the top ten hold roughly 4%. Trimming cost V 0 bases and J 4 bases, with 7 bases left between them. The CDR3 contains 14 residues. CDR1 and CDR2 from the germline V gene are MDHEN and SYDVKM. The clonotype originates from a child younger than 10 with CD3G deficiency. Sequencing was carried out using CD8+ T cells sorted from blood. The chain is built from TRBV28 and TRBJ1-5; D remains unclear. As DNA, the CDR3 is TGTGCCAGCAGTTTATGGGACGGTAATCAGCCCCAGCATTTT. The encoded protein is CASSLWDGNQPQHF.